The 25 T cell receptor beta chains below were found in one sample sequenced in a study of regulatory T cells in long-lasting Graves disease. According to the study, TCR beta libraries were built with iRepertoire HTBI primers and CDR3-region Arm-PCR. TCRdb re-called the multiplex PCR reads with MiXCR, one entry per CDR3 protein. The table records 400,000 to 550,000 distinct CDR3 sequences, about 16% of them present only once. The time point denotes: newly diagnosed GD, antithyroid drugs for less than 3 months. After RNA was extracted from PBMCs, the TCR library was made from it. In addition, the sample was reused for a study of T cells in Graves' hyperthyroidism and ophthalmopathy.

The sample here was peripheral blood mononuclear cells (PBMCs), taken at new diagnosis, from a patient treated with antithyroid drugs. The receptor source for this set is a woman in her 30s with Graves disease.

The genes are TRBV6-2 or TRBV6-3 and TRBJ1-1; 9 bases are shared with TRBD1. The CDR3 has 15 amino acids. The germline gives CDR1 MNHEY, CDR2 SVGEGT. V lost 6 bases, J lost 2 bases, and 7 bases stayed unmatched. CDR3 sequence (DNA): TGTGCCAGCAGCTACCAGGGACAGGGAAACACTGAAGCTTTCTTT. This sequence encodes CASSYQGQGNTEAFF.

This clonotype was recorded many times. The chain joins TRBV27 to TRBJ2-1; D perhaps matches TRBD2 (6 bases). Germline V lookup: CDR1 MNHEY, CDR2 SMNVEV (reference sequence). The CDR3 totals 15 residues. The germline V and J ends were trimmed by 4 bases and 3 bases, with 13 bases remaining between them. CDR3 loop: CASSSAGSRYNEQFF. The CDR3 region has the DNA TGTGCCAGCAGTTCGGCGGGATCACGCTACAATGAGCAGTTCTTC.

This clonotype showed up many times. The genes are TRBV7-9 and TRBJ2-5; D is possibly TRBD2 (5 bases). CDR1 and CDR2 from the germline V gene are SEHNR and FQNEAQ (reference sequence). This CDR3 spans 16 amino acids. Trimming took 5 bases from V and 2 from J, leaving 18 bases between them. The DNA for the CDR3 is TGTGCCAGCAGCATAATCAGGCGGGCGAATCAAGAGACCCAGTACTTC. Amino acid sequence: CASSIIRRANQETQYF.

This clonotype was observed many times. This rearrangement joins TRBV6-1 to TRBJ2-4, with D hard to call. The germline V gene has CDR1 MNHNS and CDR2 SASEGT. The CDR3 covers 14 residues. V was shortened by 6 bases and J by 7 bases, with 16 bases between the two germline ends. The CDR3 loop reads CASSPRRMGNIQYF. The CDR3 bases are TGTGCCAGCAGCCCCCGACGGATGGGGAACATTCAGTACTTC.

Remarks on this clonotype: This sequence may be a read error, since a much larger clone differs from it by one base. The CDR3 sequence: CASSQDQVRTGFYNEQYF. DNA for the CDR3: TGCGCCAGCAGCCAAGATCAGGTCAGGACAGGGTTCTACAATGAGCAGTACTTC. This rearrangement joins TRBV4-3 to TRBJ2-5; 8 bases map to TRBD1. J gave up 11 bases and V 0 bases, and 20 bases lay outside the gene matches. Germline V CDR1 and CDR2: LGHNA, YSLEER. The CDR3 extends over 18 amino acids.

This clonotype came up many times. This rearrangement joins TRBV20-1 to TRBJ2-1; 11 bases are shared with TRBD2. Germline CDR1 and CDR2: DFQATT and SNEGSKA (reference sequence). J gave up 10 bases and V 4 bases, and 9 bases lay outside the gene matches. The CDR3 sequence is 14 residues long. Here the CDR3 DNA reads TGCAGTGCTACGGGGCTAGCGGGAGGCCTCGAGCAGTTCTTC. It is translated as CSATGLAGGLEQFF.

The chain employs TRBV5-1 and TRBJ2-7, with TRBD1 as a possible D gene (6 bases). The CDR3 totals 15 residues. Between the trimmed V and J ends, which lost 5 bases and 2 bases, there was a span of 17 bases. Germline CDR1 reads SGHRS; CDR2 reads YFSETQ. The CDR3 spells CASRSTGTLTYEQYF. The DNA of the CDR3 is TGCGCCAGCAGATCCACCGGGACACTAACCTACGAGCAGTACTTC.

This clonotype appeared many times. CDR3 nucleotide sequence: TGTGCCATCAGTGAGGGGGGGTACGCCTACGAGCAGTACTTC. Encoded protein: CAISEGGYAYEQYF. The V and J genes are TRBV10-3 and TRBJ2-7; D is perhaps TRBD2 (6 bases). Per germline, CDR1 ENHRY and CDR2 SYGVKD. V shed 2 bases and J shed 2 bases, with 10 bases lying between them. The CDR3 runs to 14 residues.

Details on this clonotype: This is likely an artifact of a read error, given a far larger clone one base away. The V call is TRBV11-2, the J call TRBJ2-1; TRBD2 might be the D (6 bases). The germline CDR1 and CDR2 sequences are SGHAT and FQNNGV. This CDR3 has 14 residues. Trimming removed 3 bases at V and 10 bases at J, with 16 bases between. CDR3 amino acids: CASSFFTSSHEQFF. CDR3 bases: TGTGCCAGCAGCTTTTTCACTAGCTCCCACGAGCAGTTCTTC.

This clonotype was counted at least ten times. J is TRBJ1-5 and V is TRBV28; unclear D gene. Germline V CDR1 and CDR2: MDHEN, SYDVKM. The CDR3 totals 13 residues. Trimming removed 6 bases from V and 0 bases from J, with 6 bases in between. CDR3 coding DNA: TGTGCCAGCAGCCGGGATAGCAATCAGCCCCAGCATTTT. Translated: CASSRDSNQPQHF.

This chain joins TRBV5-4 and TRBJ2-3, with a weak D call TRBD2 (5 bases). Germline lookup yields CDR1 SGHNT and CDR2 YYREEE (reference sequence). V was cut by 4 bases and J by 4 bases, with 10 bases left in between. The CDR3 is made up of 13 amino acids. CDR3 coding DNA: TGTGCCAGCAGCCGGGGTGGGCCAGATACGCAGTATTTT. Amino acid sequence: CASSRGGPDTQYF.

The chain is built from TRBV7-9 and TRBJ1-4; no clear D. With 5 bases removed from V and 5 bases from J, the gap between germline ends came to 15 bases. CDR1 is SEHNR and CDR2 is FQNEAQ in the germline V gene (reference sequence). CDR3 length: 15 residues. In DNA form, the CDR3 reads TGTGCCAGCAGCCCAGGAGGTGCCAGAAATGAAAAACTGTTTTTT. This translates into CASSPGGARNEKLFF.

Regarding this clonotype: No conserved phenylalanine or tryptophan ends this CDR3, so it is likely a read error. The chain links TRBV3-1 to TRBJ2-1, with D possibly matching TRBD2 (5 bases). V was cut by 1 base and J by 6 bases, with 10 bases left in between. This CDR3 comprises 14 residues. CDR1 is LGHDT, CDR2 YNNKEL, per germline (reference sequence). Here the CDR3 reads CASSQVDSVNEQFL. The CDR3 DNA sequence: TGTGCCAGCAGCCAAGTGGATAGCGTCAATGAGCAGTTCCTC.

This clonotype was picked up many times. This chain connects TRBV2 to TRBJ2-3, with 9 bases matching TRBD1. From germline, CDR1 is SNHLY and CDR2 FYNNEI. V trimming: 6 bases; J trimming: 5 bases; junction bases outside the gene matches: 6. CDR3 length: 14 residues. The CDR3 nucleotides read TGTGCCAGCAGCCGGGACAGGGAAGGAGATACGCAGTATTTT. It is translated as CASSRDREGDTQYF.

This clonotype was seen at least ten times. The genes are TRBV2 and TRBJ1-5; TRBD1 matches 10 bases. CDR1 is SNHLY, CDR2 FYNNEI, per germline. This CDR3 has 14 amino acids. V lost 6 bases, J lost 3 bases, and 2 bases stayed unmatched. CDR3 in amino acids: CASRTGGINQPQHF. CDR3 in DNA: TGTGCCAGCAGGACAGGGGGCATCAATCAGCCCCAGCATTTT.

The CDR3, as DNA: TGTGCCAGCAGTGAGTCCACCCACTCACCCCTCCACTTT. It is translated as CASSESTHSPLHF. The chain links TRBV2 to TRBJ1-6, with unresolved D. In germline, CDR1 is SNHLY, CDR2 FYNNEI. Deletions cut 3 bases from V and 10 bases from J, with 10 bases between. This CDR3 comprises 13 residues.

This clonotype was counted only a few times. The chain employs TRBV12-3 or TRBV12-4 and TRBJ2-1, with 8 nucleotides matching TRBD2. The CDR3 contains 17 residues. J was trimmed by 5 bases and V by 6 bases; bases with no gene match: 15. CDR3 residues: CASRFPAGLAGDNEQFF. CDR3 sequence (DNA): TGTGCCAGCAGATTCCCGGCCGGGCTAGCGGGTGACAATGAGCAGTTCTTC.

This clonotype was recorded at least ten times. The chain combines TRBV7-2 with TRBJ2-3; D is ambiguous. V was pared by 1 base and J by 2 bases, with 4 bases between. The germline gives CDR1 SGHTA, CDR2 FQGNSA. CDR3 size: 13 residues. CDR3 DNA sequence: TGTGCCAGCAGCTTAGAGGCCACAGATACGCAGTATTTT. Encoded protein: CASSLEATDTQYF.

This clonotype came up a few times. The CDR3 DNA follows: TGTGCCAGCAGTTCGACTAGCAGTACCGGGGAGCTGTTTTTT. Protein: CASSSTSSTGELFF. The chain recombines TRBV12-3 or TRBV12-4 with TRBJ2-2, with 7 bases aligning to TRBD2. CDR3 length: 14 residues. With V trimmed by 4 bases and J by 5 bases, 4 bases remained unmatched.

This clonotype was detected many times. CDR3 amino acids: CASSTQGPSYNEQFF. The CDR3, as DNA: TGTGCCAGCAGTACCCAGGGTCCCTCCTACAATGAGCAGTTCTTC. The chain carries TRBV6-2 or TRBV6-3 and TRBJ2-1; TRBD1 might be the D (5 bases). The length of the CDR3 is 15 residues. V lost 5 bases and J lost 0, with 11 bases in between. The V gene's germline CDR1 is MNHEY and CDR2 SVGEGT.

This clonotype appeared a single time. A read error may produce the germline difference seen at one junction end. V is TRBV5-1 and J is TRBJ2-2; D possibly corresponds to TRBD2 (5 bases). Per germline, CDR1 SGHRS and CDR2 YFSETQ. CDR3 length equals 13 residues. CDR3 sequence: CAGSFSRTGELVF. In DNA form, the CDR3 reads TGCGCCGGCAGCTTCTCCAGAACCGGGGAGCTGGTTTTT.

As for this clonotype: This sequence may be a read error, since a much larger clone differs from it by one base. V gene TRBV7-2 combines with J gene TRBJ2-7, with D hard to call. This CDR3 is built from 15 residues. Germline values: CDR1 SGHTA, CDR2 FQGNSA. CDR3 in DNA: TGTGCCAGCAGCTCACACGGATTTAGGACCTACGGGCAGTACTTC. Translating gives CASSSHGFRTYGQYF.

Only a few counts were recorded for this clonotype. The chain carries TRBV6-2 or TRBV6-3 and TRBJ2-1, with TRBD2 matching over 8 bases. The V and J ends lost 2 bases and 8 bases, in that order; junction bases with no gene match: 2. The germline V gene has CDR1 MNHEY and CDR2 SVGEGT. The CDR3 consists of 13 residues. Here the CDR3 reads CASSYVGGDEQFF. In nucleotides, the CDR3 is TGTGCCAGCAGTTACGTCGGGGGGGATGAGCAGTTCTTC.

This clonotype was picked up a small number of times. The chain joins TRBV25-1 to TRBJ1-2; possibly TRBD1 for D (6 bases). There are 14 residues in the CDR3. CDR1 is MGHDK and CDR2 is SYGVNS in the germline V gene. V shed 1 base and J shed 2 bases, with 8 bases lying between them. The CDR3 sequence: CASSELQGNYGYTF. CDR3 nucleotide sequence: TGTGCCAGCAGTGAATTGCAGGGGAACTATGGCTACACCTTC.

The table lists this clonotype with a few counts. The rearrangement joins TRBV11-2 to TRBJ2-1; D possibly corresponds to TRBD2 (6 bases). V lost 1 base and J 5 bases, leaving 18 bases between the germline ends. This CDR3 is 17 amino acids long. Germline V lookup: CDR1 SGHAT, CDR2 FQNNGV. CDR3 bases: TGTGCCAGCAGCTTAGCGGCAGGGACTGAGTCAGACAATGAGCAGTTCTTC. Translated: CASSLAAGTESDNEQFF.